The rows below give T cell receptor beta chains drawn from one sample of a study of blood T cell repertoires in COVID-19. The assay was immunoSEQ multiplex PCR, and TCRdb's table has in-frame clones only and misses some. The sample lists some 310,000 clones; around 86% were seen once. Sequencing was done on a sample of peripheral blood. All receptors come from a man in his fifties with active or convalescent COVID-19. Both conserved end residues are part of each CDR3. Fields, in order: D gene, V gene, J gene, clone size, CDR3 protein, CDR3 DNA. D genes are given only for firm matches. Size tells how often a clone was seen (once, few, many) or the class of an expanded clone, and some rows leave it out.

D: TRBD1; V: TRBV5-5; J: TRBJ1-1; size: -; CDR3: CASSWGQSNTEAFF; DNA: TGTGCCAGCAGCTGGGGACAGTCCAACACTGAAGCTTTCTTT
D: -; V: TRBV12-3/TRBV12-4; J: TRBJ2-7; size: -; CDR3: CASGGQPTYEQYF; DNA: TGTGCCAGCGGCGGGCAGCCAACCTACGAGCAGTACTTC
D: -; V: TRBV6-4; J: TRBJ2-2; size: -; CDR3: CASRPDSSGNTGELFF; DNA: TGTGCCAGCAGGCCCGACAGCTCTGGAAACACCGGGGAGCTGTTTTTT
D: TRBD1; V: TRBV4-3; J: TRBJ2-7; size: -; CDR3: CASSQGTGYEQYF; DNA: TGCGCCAGCAGCCAAGGGACAGGGTACGAGCAGTACTTC
D: -; V: TRBV7-9; J: TRBJ1-2; size: -; CDR3: CASSLPSPKQDGYTF; DNA: TGTGCCAGCAGCTTACCGAGTCCCAAACAGGATGGCTACACCTTC
D: -; V: TRBV28; J: TRBJ2-2; size: -; CDR3: CASSLSSGELFF; DNA: TGTGCCAGCAGTTTATCTTCCGGGGAGCTGTTTTTT
D: -; V: TRBV7-9; J: TRBJ1-6; size: -; CDR3: CASSPVRTDSTLHF; DNA: TGTGCCAGCAGCCCCGTCCGGACTGATTCCACCCTCCACTTT
D: TRBD1; V: TRBV24-1; J: TRBJ2-7; size: -; CDR3: CATSDPRTGGDEQYF; DNA: TGTGCCACCAGTGACCCCAGGACAGGGGGCGACGAGCAGTACTTC
D: TRBD2; V: TRBV6-5; J: TRBJ2-7; size: -; CDR3: CASSYPPRGTNHEQYF; DNA: TGTGCCAGCAGTTACCCCCCTCGGGGGACTAACCACGAGCAGTACTTC
D: -; V: TRBV6-5; J: TRBJ2-1; size: -; CDR3: CASSYSGGLIVNEQFF; DNA: TGTGCCAGCAGTTACTCGGGGGGTCTAATTGTCAATGAGCAGTTCTTC
D: -; V: TRBV7-2; J: TRBJ1-2; size: -; CDR3: CASSWPNYGYTF; DNA: TGTGCCAGCAGCTGGCCGAACTATGGCTACACCTTC
D: TRBD1; V: TRBV5-8; J: TRBJ2-7; size: -; CDR3: CASSSDGDRAHEQYF; DNA: TGTGCCAGCAGCTCAGACGGGGACAGGGCCCACGAGCAGTACTTC
D: -; V: TRBV28; J: TRBJ1-1; size: -; CDR3: CASSLERGRVNTEAFF; DNA: TGTGCCAGCAGTTTAGAGCGTGGCAGGGTGAACACTGAAGCTTTCTTT
D: -; V: TRBV21-1; J: TRBJ1-2; size: -; CDR3: CASSKKSRDRDGYTF; DNA: TGTGCCAGCAGCAAAAAAAGTCGAGACAGGGATGGCTACACCTTC
D: TRBD2; V: TRBV7-3; J: TRBJ2-1; size: -; CDR3: CASSLTVASGHEQFF; DNA: TGTGCCAGCAGCTTAACTGTGGCTAGCGGACATGAGCAGTTCTTC
D: TRBD1; V: TRBV28; J: TRBJ1-2; size: -; CDR3: CASNPGQGGGYTF; DNA: TGTGCCAGCAACCCAGGACAGGGTGGAGGTTACACCTTC
D: -; V: TRBV19; J: TRBJ2-5; size: once; CDR3: CASSPQGSLIETQYF; DNA: TGTGCCAGTAGTCCTCAGGGGTCCCTGATAGAGACCCAGTACTTC
D: TRBD2; V: TRBV28; J: TRBJ2-7; size: -; CDR3: CASTGTSDHYEQYF; DNA: TGTGCCAGCACCGGGACTAGCGACCACTACGAGCAGTACTTC
D: TRBD1; V: TRBV27; J: TRBJ2-5; size: -; CDR3: CASSFQQGGETQYF; DNA: TGTGCCAGCAGTTTTCAACAGGGGGGAGAGACCCAGTACTTC
D: TRBD1; V: TRBV18; J: TRBJ2-1; size: -; CDR3: CASSPLEQGMQFF; DNA: TGTGCCAGCTCACCTTTAGAACAGGGGATGCAGTTCTTC
D: TRBD1; V: TRBV5-4; J: TRBJ1-1; size: -; CDR3: CASSSSGQGSEAFF; DNA: TGTGCCAGCAGCTCCTCAGGACAGGGGTCTGAAGCTTTCTTT
D: TRBD1; V: TRBV6-4; J: TRBJ1-2; size: -; CDR3: CASSDTGTGYRGYTF; DNA: TGTGCCAGCAGTGACACCGGGACAGGGTATCGTGGCTACACCTTC
D: TRBD1; V: TRBV7-9; J: TRBJ1-3; size: -; CDR3: CASSLGTDHTGNTIYF; DNA: TGTGCCAGCAGTTTGGGGACAGACCACACTGGAAACACCATATATTTT
D: TRBD1; V: TRBV19; J: TRBJ1-6; size: -; CDR3: CASSKTGTGMRNSPLHF; DNA: TGTGCCAGTAGCAAAACCGGGACAGGGATGCGGAATTCACCCCTCCACTTT
D: -; V: TRBV6-5; J: TRBJ1-1; size: many; CDR3: CASPRGNTEAFF; DNA: TGTGCCAGCCCCAGGGGGAACACTGAAGCTTTCTTT
D: -; V: TRBV3-1/TRBV3-2; J: TRBJ1-2; size: once; CDR3: CASSARERGNYGYTF; DNA: TGTGCCAGCAGCGCTCGGGAGAGGGGTAACTATGGCTACACCTTC
D: -; V: TRBV5-1; J: TRBJ2-7; size: -; CDR3: CASSLGASYEQYF; DNA: TGCGCCAGCAGCTTGGGGGCCTCCTACGAGCAGTACTTC
D: TRBD1; V: TRBV7-2; J: TRBJ1-2; size: few; CDR3: CASSFGQGGNYGYTF; DNA: TGTGCCAGCAGCTTTGGACAGGGCGGCAACTATGGCTACACCTTC
D: -; V: TRBV6-2/TRBV6-3; J: TRBJ1-5; size: once; CDR3: CASSWSGGNQPQHF; DNA: TGTGCCAGCAGTTGGTCAGGGGGCAATCAGCCCCAGCATTTT
D: -; V: TRBV28; J: TRBJ1-6; size: -; CDR3: CASSLPEENSPLHF; DNA: TGTGCCAGCAGTTTACCCGAAGAGAATTCACCCCTCCACTTT
D: -; V: TRBV28; J: TRBJ1-5; size: -; CDR3: CATGGAGAVQPQHF; DNA: TGTGCCACCGGTGGGGCGGGGGCTGTGCAGCCCCAGCATTTT
D: -; V: TRBV9; J: TRBJ1-4; size: -; CDR3: CASSDGRAGAEKLFF; DNA: TGTGCCAGCAGCGACGGCAGGGCCGGAGCTGAAAAACTGTTTTTT
D: -; V: TRBV6-1; J: TRBJ1-4; size: -; CDR3: CASSPGTNEKLFF; DNA: TGTGCCAGCAGTCCAGGGACTAATGAAAAACTGTTTTTT
D: -; V: TRBV5-1; J: TRBJ2-7; size: -; CDR3: CASSLQGGGLEQYF; DNA: TGCGCCAGCAGCTTACAGGGCGGTGGACTCGAGCAGTACTTC
D: -; V: TRBV30; J: TRBJ1-6; size: -; CDR3: CAWSVSRGSIYNSPLHF; DNA: TGTGCCTGGAGTGTATCCAGGGGATCTATCTATAATTCACCCCTCCACTTT
D: -; V: TRBV11-2; J: TRBJ1-1; size: -; CDR3: CASSVTRGVAFF; DNA: TGTGCCAGCAGCGTCACTCGGGGTGTAGCTTTCTTT
D: TRBD1; V: TRBV19; J: TRBJ1-6; size: few; CDR3: CASSPRQGGPLHF; DNA: TGTGCCAGTAGTCCCCGACAGGGCGGACCCCTCCACTTT
D: TRBD1; V: TRBV2; J: TRBJ1-5; size: -; CDR3: CASSGGQGLDQPQHF; DNA: TGTGCCAGCAGTGGCGGACAGGGGCTGGATCAGCCCCAGCATTTT
D: TRBD1; V: TRBV5-1; J: TRBJ1-1; size: -; CDR3: CASSSGQGDTEAFF; DNA: TGCGCCAGCAGCTCGGGACAGGGGGACACTGAAGCTTTCTTT
D: TRBD1; V: TRBV6-5; J: TRBJ1-6; size: -; CDR3: CASSPGTVYNSPLHF; DNA: TGTGCCAGCAGTCCCGGGACAGTCTATAATTCACCCCTCCACTTT
D: TRBD1; V: TRBV28; J: TRBJ1-1; size: -; CDR3: CASRGQGDTEAFF; DNA: TGTGCCAGCAGGGGACAGGGGGACACTGAAGCTTTCTTT
D: -; V: TRBV6-1; J: TRBJ1-1; size: -; CDR3: CASSEGWDKMNTEAFF; DNA: TGTGCCAGCAGTGAAGGTTGGGACAAGATGAACACTGAAGCTTTCTTT
D: TRBD2; V: TRBV28; J: TRBJ2-7; size: once; CDR3: CASSSSLAGTYEQYF; DNA: TGTGCCAGCAGTTCCTCCCTAGCGGGGACCTACGAGCAGTACTTC
D: -; V: TRBV2; J: TRBJ2-1; size: -; CDR3: CASSEAWGGNNEQFF; DNA: TGTGCCAGCAGTGAAGCGTGGGGCGGGAACAATGAGCAGTTCTTC
D: -; V: TRBV7-2; J: TRBJ1-1; size: -; CDR3: CASSLRQESEAFF; DNA: TGTGCCAGCAGCCTTAGACAGGAGTCTGAAGCTTTCTTT
D: -; V: TRBV6-2/TRBV6-3; J: TRBJ1-6; size: -; CDR3: CASSYRGHFNSPLHF; DNA: TGTGCCAGCAGTTACAGAGGACACTTTAATTCACCCCTCCACTTT
D: -; V: TRBV14; J: TRBJ2-1; size: -; CDR3: CASSQNYPGANLDNEQFF; DNA: TGTGCCAGCAGCCAAAACTATCCAGGGGCCAACTTGGACAATGAGCAGTTCTTC
D: -; V: TRBV12-3/TRBV12-4; J: TRBJ2-7; size: once; CDR3: CASRYSGTYEQYF; DNA: TGTGCCAGCAGATACAGCGGAACCTACGAGCAGTACTTC
D: -; V: TRBV10-2; J: TRBJ1-3; size: -; CDR3: CASTRGSSSGNTIYF; DNA: TGCGCCAGCACCCGGGGGAGTAGCTCTGGAAACACCATATATTTT
D: -; V: TRBV6-1; J: TRBJ1-5; size: -; CDR3: CASSEDGYNQPQHF; DNA: TGTGCCAGCAGTGAAGACGGGTACAATCAGCCCCAGCATTTT
D: -; V: TRBV6-5; J: TRBJ1-1; size: -; CDR3: CASSFAPATGNTEAFF; DNA: TGTGCCAGCAGTTTTGCCCCCGCGACAGGGAACACTGAAGCTTTCTTT
D: -; V: TRBV5-1; J: TRBJ1-3; size: -; CDR3: CASSLSAEPGNTIYF; DNA: TGCGCCAGCAGCTTGTCCGCAGAACCTGGAAACACCATATATTTT
D: -; V: TRBV2; J: TRBJ1-3; size: -; CDR3: CASSPPYTLQESSGNTIYF; DNA: TGTGCCAGCAGTCCTCCCTATACATTACAGGAAAGCTCTGGAAACACCATATATTTT
D: -; V: TRBV5-1; J: TRBJ1-6; size: once; CDR3: CASSSGDGFYNSPLHF; DNA: TGCGCCAGCAGTTCCGGGGATGGATTCTATAATTCACCCCTCCACTTT
D: TRBD2; V: TRBV19; J: TRBJ2-7; size: -; CDR3: CASSLLAGEYEQYF; DNA: TGTGCCAGTAGTCTACTAGCGGGAGAATACGAGCAGTACTTC
D: TRBD2; V: TRBV6-1; J: TRBJ2-7; size: few; CDR3: CASSEGWREYEQYF; DNA: TGTGCCAGCAGTGAAGGCTGGCGGGAGTACGAGCAGTACTTC